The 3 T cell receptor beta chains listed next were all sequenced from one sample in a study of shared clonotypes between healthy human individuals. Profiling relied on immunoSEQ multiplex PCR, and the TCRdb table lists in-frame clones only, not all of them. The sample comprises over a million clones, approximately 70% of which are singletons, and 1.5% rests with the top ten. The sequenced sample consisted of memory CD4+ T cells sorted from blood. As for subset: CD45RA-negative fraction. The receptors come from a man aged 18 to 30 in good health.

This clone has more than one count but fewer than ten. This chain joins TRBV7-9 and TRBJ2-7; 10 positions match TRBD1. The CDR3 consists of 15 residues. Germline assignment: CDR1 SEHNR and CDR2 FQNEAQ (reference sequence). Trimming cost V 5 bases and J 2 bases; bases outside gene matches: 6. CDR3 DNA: TGTGCCAGCAGCCCTAGGGGGACAGGGGCCTACGAGCAGTACTTC. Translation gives CASSPRGTGAYEQYF.

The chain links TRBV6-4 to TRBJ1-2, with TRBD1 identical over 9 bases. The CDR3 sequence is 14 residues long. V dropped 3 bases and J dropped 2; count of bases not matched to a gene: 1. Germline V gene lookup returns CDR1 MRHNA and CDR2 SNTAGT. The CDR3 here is CASSDGTGNYGYTF. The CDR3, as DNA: TGTGCCAGCAGTGATGGGACAGGGAACTATGGCTACACCTTC.

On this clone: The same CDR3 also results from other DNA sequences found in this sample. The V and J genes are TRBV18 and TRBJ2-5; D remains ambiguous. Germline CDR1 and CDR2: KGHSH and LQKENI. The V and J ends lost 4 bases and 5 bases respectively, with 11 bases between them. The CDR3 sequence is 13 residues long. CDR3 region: CASSRSRTETQYF. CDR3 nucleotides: TGTGCCAGCTCACGTTCGAGGACCGAGACCCAGTACTTC. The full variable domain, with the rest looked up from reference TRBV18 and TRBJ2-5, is NAGVMQNPRHLVRRRGQEARLRCSPMKGHSHVYWYRQLPEEGLKFMVYLQKENIIDESGMPKERFSAEFPKEGPSILRIQQVVRGDSAAYFCASSRSRTETQYFGPGTRLLVL.